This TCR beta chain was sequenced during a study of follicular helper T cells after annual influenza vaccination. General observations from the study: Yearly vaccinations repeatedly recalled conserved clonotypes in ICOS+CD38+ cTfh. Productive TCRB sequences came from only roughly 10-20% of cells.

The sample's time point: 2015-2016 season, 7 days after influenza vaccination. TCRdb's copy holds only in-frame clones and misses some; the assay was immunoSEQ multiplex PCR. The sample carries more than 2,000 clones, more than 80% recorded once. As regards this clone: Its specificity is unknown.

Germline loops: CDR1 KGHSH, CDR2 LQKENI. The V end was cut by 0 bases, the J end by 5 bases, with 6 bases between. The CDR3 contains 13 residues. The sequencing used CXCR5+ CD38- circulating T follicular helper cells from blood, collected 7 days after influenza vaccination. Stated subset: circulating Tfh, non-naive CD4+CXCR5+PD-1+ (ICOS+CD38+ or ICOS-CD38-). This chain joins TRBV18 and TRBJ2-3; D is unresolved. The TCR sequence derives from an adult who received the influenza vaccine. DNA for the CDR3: TGTGCCAGCTCACCACCCATGGGAGATACGCAGTATTTT. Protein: CASSPPMGDTQYF. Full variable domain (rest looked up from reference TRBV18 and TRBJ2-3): NAGVMQNPRHLVRRRGQEARLRCSPMKGHSHVYWYRQLPEEGLKFMVYLQKENIIDESGMPKERFSAEFPKEGPSILRIQQVVRGDSAAYFCASSPPMGDTQYFGPGTRLTVL.